The rows below give T cell receptor beta chains drawn from one sample of a study of CD8+CD57+ T cells in acquired aplastic anemia. TCRdb re-derived calls from the reads in MiXCR, one entry per CDR3 protein. The sample yields fewer than 200,000 distinct CDR3 sequences, approximately 44% seen once. Sample: sorted CD4+, CD8+, or CD8+CD57+ T cells (not recorded which) from PBMCs. The receptors were gathered from a human donor in good health. CDR3s include the opening cysteine and the closing phenylalanine or tryptophan. Fields, in order: J gene, clone size, D gene, V gene, CDR3 protein, CDR3 DNA. A D gene is named only where the DNA matches it firmly. Some rows have no size entry. The others give once, few or many, or a class for an expanded clone.

TRBJ2-7	-	-	TRBV10-3	CASSDRFSSYEQYF	TGTGCCAGCAGCGACAGGTTTTCCTCCTACGAGCAGTACTTC
TRBJ2-2	few	TRBD2	TRBV29-1	CSVSPAGGHGELFF	TGCAGCGTTTCCCCGGCGGGGGGCCACGGGGAGCTGTTTTTT
TRBJ1-6	-	TRBD1	TRBV2	CASRWDSSVGSPLHF	TGTGCCAGCAGATGGGACAGTTCGGTGGGTTCACCCCTCCACTTT
TRBJ2-6	-	-	TRBV19	CASSTGVGANVLTF	TGTGCCAGTAGTACGGGGGTTGGGGCCAACGTCCTGACTTTC
TRBJ1-4	once	TRBD1	TRBV15	CATSRDRGGYEKLFF	TGTGCCACCAGCAGAGATAGAGGGGGCTATGAAAAACTGTTTTTT
TRBJ2-7	-	-	TRBV19	CAAGDRRSYEQYF	TGTGCTGCCGGGGACCGACGATCCTACGAGCAGTACTTC
TRBJ2-7	-	TRBD1	TRBV9	CASSSRTGVEQYF	TGTGCCAGCAGCTCACGGACAGGGGTTGAGCAGTACTTC
TRBJ1-5	-	TRBD1	TRBV10-3	CASGTGGNNQPQHF	TGTGCCTCCGGGACAGGGGGCAACAATCAGCCCCAGCATTTT
TRBJ2-7	-	TRBD2	TRBV12-5	CASGLRLAGVEQYF	TGTGCTAGTGGTTTACGACTAGCGGGAGTCGAGCAGTACTTC
TRBJ2-7	-	-	TRBV28	CATNRRDNSYEQYF	TGTGCCACCAATCGTCGGGACAACTCCTACGAGCAGTACTTC
TRBJ2-1	-	-	TRBV24-1	CATSLTAAGEQFF	TGTGCCACCAGTCTGACAGCTGCGGGTGAGCAGTTCTTC